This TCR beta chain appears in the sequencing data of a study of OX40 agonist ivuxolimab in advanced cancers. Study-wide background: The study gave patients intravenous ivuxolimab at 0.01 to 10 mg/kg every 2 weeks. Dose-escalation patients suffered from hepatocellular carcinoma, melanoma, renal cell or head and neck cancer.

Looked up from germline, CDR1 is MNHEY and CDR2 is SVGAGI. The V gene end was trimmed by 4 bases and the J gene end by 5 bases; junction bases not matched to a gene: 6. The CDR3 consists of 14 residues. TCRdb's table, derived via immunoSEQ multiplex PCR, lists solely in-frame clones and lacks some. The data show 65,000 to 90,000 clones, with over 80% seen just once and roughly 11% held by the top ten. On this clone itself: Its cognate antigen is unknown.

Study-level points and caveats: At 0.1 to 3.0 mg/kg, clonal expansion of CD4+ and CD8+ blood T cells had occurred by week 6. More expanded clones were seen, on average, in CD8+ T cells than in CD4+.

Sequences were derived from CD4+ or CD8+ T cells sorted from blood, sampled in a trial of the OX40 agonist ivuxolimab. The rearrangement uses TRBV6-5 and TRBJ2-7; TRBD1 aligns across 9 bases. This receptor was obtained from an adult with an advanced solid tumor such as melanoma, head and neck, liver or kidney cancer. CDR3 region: CASSSGTGYDEQYF. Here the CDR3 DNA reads TGTGCCAGCAGTTCCGGGACAGGGTACGACGAGCAGTACTTC.